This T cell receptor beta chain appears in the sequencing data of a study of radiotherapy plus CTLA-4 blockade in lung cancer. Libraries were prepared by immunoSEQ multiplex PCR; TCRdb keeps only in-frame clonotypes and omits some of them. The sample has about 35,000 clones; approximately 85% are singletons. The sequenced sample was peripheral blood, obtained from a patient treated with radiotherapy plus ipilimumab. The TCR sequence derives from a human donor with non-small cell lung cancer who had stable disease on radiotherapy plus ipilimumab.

In nucleotides, the CDR3 is TGTGCCAGCAGTTCCGGGACAGGGCCAAATCAGCCCCAGCATTTT. Protein product: CASSSGTGPNQPQHF. V usage is TRBV27 and J usage is TRBJ1-5, with TRBD1 matching over 9 bases. The CDR3 consists of 15 residues. J gave up 4 bases and V 4 bases, and 5 bases lay outside the gene matches. CDR1 MNHEY and CDR2 SMNVEV come from the germline V gene (reference sequence).